Shown below are 2 T cell receptor beta chains from a single sample sequenced in a study of blood T cell repertoires in COVID-19. The data were produced by immunoSEQ multiplex PCR, yet TCRdb's version contains in-frame clones alone and is incomplete. The sample shows about 200,000 clones, less than 90% of them seen only once. Sample: PBMCs or T cells enriched from blood (not recorded which). The source of these receptors is a young woman who had been exposed to COVID-19.

This clone has more than one count but fewer than ten. V gene TRBV19 combines with J gene TRBJ2-1; 8 bases are shared with TRBD2. Germline V gene data show CDR1 as LNHDA and CDR2 as SQIVND (reference sequence). CDR3 length equals 15 residues. V trimming: 5 bases; J trimming: 9 bases; junction bases outside the gene matches: 12. The CDR3 DNA follows: TGTGCCAGTAGTCCACGGTGGAGCGGGGGAGGTGAGCAGTTCTTC. Its protein is CASSPRWSGGGEQFF.

On this clone itself: Other DNA sequences in this specimen translate into the identical CDR3. The chain carries TRBV18 and TRBJ2-7, with TRBD1 as a possible D gene (5 bases). The V gene lost 2 bases and the J gene lost 3 bases, with 5 bases spanning the gap. Per germline, CDR1 KGHSH and CDR2 LQKENI. The CDR3 loop spans 12 amino acids. The CDR3 spells CASSPDSYEQYF. The CDR3 nucleotides read TGTGCCAGCTCACCAGACAGCTACGAGCAGTACTTC.